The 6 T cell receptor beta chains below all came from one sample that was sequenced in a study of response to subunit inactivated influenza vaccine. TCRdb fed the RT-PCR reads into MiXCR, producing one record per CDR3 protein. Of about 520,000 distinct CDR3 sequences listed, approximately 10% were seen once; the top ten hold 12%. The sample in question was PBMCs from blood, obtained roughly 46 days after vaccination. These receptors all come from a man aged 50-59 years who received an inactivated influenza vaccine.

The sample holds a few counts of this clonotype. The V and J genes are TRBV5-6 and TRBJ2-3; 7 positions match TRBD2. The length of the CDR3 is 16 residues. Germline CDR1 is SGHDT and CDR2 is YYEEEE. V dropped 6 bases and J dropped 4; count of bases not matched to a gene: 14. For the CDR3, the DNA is TGTGCCAGCACCTTTGTCCGCGGGAGAGTATCAGATACGCAGTATTTT. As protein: CASTFVRGRVSDTQYF.

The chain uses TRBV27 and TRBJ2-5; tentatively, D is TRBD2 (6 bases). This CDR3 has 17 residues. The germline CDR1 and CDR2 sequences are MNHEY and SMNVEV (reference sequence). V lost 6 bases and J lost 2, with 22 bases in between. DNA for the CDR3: TGTGCCAGCAGGCGGAGAAGCCATAGCGGCACTCAAGAGACCCAGTACTTC. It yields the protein CASRRRSHSGTQETQYF.

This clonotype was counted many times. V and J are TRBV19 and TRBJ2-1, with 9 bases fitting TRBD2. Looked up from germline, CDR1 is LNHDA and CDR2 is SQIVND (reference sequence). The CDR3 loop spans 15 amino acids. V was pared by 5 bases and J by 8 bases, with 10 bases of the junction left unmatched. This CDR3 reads CASSWRASGTDEQFF. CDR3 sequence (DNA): TGTGCCAGTAGTTGGAGGGCTAGCGGGACCGATGAGCAGTTCTTC.

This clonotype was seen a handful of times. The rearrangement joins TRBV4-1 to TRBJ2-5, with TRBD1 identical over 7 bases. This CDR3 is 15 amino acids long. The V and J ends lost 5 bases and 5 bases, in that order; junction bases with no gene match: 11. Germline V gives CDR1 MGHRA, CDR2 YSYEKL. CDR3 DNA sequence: TGCGCCAGCAGCAGGGGGACAGTCCTGACGGAGACCCAGTACTTC. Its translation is CASSRGTVLTETQYF.

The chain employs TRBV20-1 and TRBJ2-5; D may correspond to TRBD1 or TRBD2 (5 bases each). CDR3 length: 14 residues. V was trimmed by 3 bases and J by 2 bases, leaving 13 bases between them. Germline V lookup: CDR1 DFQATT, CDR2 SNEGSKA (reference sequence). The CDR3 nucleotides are TGCAGTGCTAGGGGGGTTCTTGGGCAAGAGACCCAGTACTTC. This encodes CSARGVLGQETQYF.

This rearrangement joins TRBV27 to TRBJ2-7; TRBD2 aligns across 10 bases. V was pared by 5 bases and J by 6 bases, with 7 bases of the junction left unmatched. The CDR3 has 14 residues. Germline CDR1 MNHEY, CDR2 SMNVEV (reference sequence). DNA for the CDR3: TGTGCCAGCAGTCAAAGGACTAGCGGTCGCGAGCAGTACTTC. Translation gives CASSQRTSGREQYF.